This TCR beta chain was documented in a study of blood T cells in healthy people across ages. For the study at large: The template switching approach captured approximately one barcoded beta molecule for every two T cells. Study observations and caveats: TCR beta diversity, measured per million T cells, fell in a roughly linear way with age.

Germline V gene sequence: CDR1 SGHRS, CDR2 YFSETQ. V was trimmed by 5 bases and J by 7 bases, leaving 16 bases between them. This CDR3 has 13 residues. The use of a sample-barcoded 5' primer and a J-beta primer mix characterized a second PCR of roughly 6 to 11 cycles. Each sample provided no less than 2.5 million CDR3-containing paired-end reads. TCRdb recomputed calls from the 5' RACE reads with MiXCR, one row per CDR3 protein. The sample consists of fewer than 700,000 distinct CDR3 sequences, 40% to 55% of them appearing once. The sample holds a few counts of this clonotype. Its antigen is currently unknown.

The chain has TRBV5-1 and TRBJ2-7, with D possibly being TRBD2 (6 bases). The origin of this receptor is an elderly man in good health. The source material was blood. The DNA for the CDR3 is TGCGCCAGCAGTCCCCGCTCAGGAGGGGAGCAGTACTTC. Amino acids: CASSPRSGGEQYF.